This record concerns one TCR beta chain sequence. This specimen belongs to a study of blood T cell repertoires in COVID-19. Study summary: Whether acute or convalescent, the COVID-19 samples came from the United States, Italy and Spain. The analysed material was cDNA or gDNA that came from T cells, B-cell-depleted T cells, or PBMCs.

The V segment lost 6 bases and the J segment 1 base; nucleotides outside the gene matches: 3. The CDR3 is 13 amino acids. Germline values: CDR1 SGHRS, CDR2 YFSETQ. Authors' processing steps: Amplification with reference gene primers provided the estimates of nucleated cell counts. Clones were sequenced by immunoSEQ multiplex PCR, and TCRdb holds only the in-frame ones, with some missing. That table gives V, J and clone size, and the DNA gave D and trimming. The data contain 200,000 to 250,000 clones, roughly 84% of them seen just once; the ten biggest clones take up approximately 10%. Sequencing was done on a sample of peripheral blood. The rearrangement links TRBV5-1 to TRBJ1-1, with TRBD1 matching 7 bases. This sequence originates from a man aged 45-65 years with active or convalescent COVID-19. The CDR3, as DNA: TGCGCCAGCAACAGACAGGGGAACACTGAAGCTTTCTTT. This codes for CASNRQGNTEAFF.